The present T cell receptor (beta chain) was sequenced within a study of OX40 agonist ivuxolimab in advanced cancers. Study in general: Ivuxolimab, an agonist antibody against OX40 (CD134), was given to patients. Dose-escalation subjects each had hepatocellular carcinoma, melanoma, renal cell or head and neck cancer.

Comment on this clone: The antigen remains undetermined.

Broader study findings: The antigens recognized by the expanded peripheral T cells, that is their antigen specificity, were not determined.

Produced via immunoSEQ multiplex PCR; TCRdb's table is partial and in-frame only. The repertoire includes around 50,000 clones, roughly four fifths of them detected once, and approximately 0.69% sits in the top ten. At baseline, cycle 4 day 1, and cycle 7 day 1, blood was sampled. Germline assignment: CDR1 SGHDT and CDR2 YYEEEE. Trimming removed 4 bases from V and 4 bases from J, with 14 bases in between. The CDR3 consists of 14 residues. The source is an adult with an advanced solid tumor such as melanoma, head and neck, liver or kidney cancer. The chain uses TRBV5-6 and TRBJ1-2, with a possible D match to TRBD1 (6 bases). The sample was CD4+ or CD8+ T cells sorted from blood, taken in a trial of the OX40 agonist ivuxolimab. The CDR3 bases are TGTGCCAGCAGCCCGGGGGGGCCAGGCTATGGCTACACCTTC. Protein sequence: CASSPGGPGYGYTF.